This T cell receptor beta chain was sequenced during a study of T cells in Graves' hyperthyroidism and ophthalmopathy. Notes on the study in general: Blood also showed most of the thyroid clonotypes that were expanded above 0.001.

There are a few counts of this clonotype. Its antigen is unidentified. The CDR3 regions of TCR beta were amplified from RNA transcripts. HTBI primers were used for first-round RT-PCR of the TCR CDR3. One entry per CDR3 protein results from TCRdb running MiXCR on the multiplex PCR reads. Here the sample spans 730,000 or so distinct CDR3 sequences, under 20% being singletons. Orbital computed tomography, thyroid ultrasound, serum thyroxine and TRAb, and clinical symptoms together informed the diagnoses. Source material for PBMCs was about 10 ml fresh peripheral blood. Trimming cost V 3 bases and J 7 bases; bases outside gene matches: 8. CDR3 length: 15 amino acids. Looked up from germline, CDR1 is KGHDR and CDR2 is SFDVKD.

The rearrangement joins TRBV24-1 to TRBJ1-1; 9 bases map to TRBD1. The sequence derives from a woman between 45 and 65 years old with Graves' hyperthyroidism that later progressed to Graves' ophthalmopathy. Specimen: blood. CDR3 region: CATSDRRDRVGEAFF. The CDR3 coding sequence is TGTGCCACCAGTGATCGCCGGGACAGGGTAGGTGAAGCTTTCTTT.